What follows describes a single T cell receptor beta chain. The antigen this receptor binds is unknown. Base-call qualities are not available, and no considerably larger clone is one nucleotide away. One collaborating source in Seattle enrolled patients during active infection and followed them longitudinally through the course of disease. Whole blood was collected in K2EDTA tubes by collaborating institutions according to the institutions' own protocols. Collaborator samples were shipped for TCRbeta analysis as frozen whole blood, isolated PBMCs, or DNA extracted from either sample type. Ends trimmed: V by 5 bases, J by 8 bases; bases unmatched to a gene: 12. Taken from the germline V gene, the CDR1 and CDR2 loops are MNHEY and SVGEGT. The CDR3 runs 15 amino acids, cysteine and phenylalanine included. Only the CDR3 DNA is retained, 45 bases long and in frame from the first base. TCRbeta CDR3 regions were amplified from genomic DNA using the immunoSEQ Assay, a bias-controlled multiplex PCR. Per the authors' processing: Nucleated cell counts per sample were estimated from amplification of reference gene primers within the assay. To quantify the absolute abundance of each unique TCRbeta CDR3 rearrangement, sequence reads were collapsed and filtered. For each sample, productive Simpson clonality was calculated as the square root of Simpson's diversity index over productive rearrangements. TCRdb mirrors the immuneACCESS table, restricted to in-frame sequences. Some clones are absent from its copies; in checked studies, under half trace to an unresolved V gene, and the reason for the others is unknown. From that table come the V and J calls and clone size; the DNA was used to work out D and trimming. For this sample there are 90,000 or so clones; around 86% appear just once. Around 5.2% of the sample comes from the top ten.

This sample is part of a study of blood T cell repertoires in COVID-19 (dated by TCRdb to 2019 to 2021). Describing the broader study: Samples covering the acute and convalescent phases of COVID-19 were provided by collaborators in the United States, Italy and Spain. The material from the prospective study consisted of cDNA or gDNA derived from T cells, B-cell-depleted T cells, or PBMCs. The dataset comprised deeply sampled blood TCRbeta repertoires from subjects exposed to, actively infected with, or recovered from COVID-19. The repertoires were released in a freely available public database meant as a resource for research on the immune response to SARS-CoV-2. Samples were obtained from the ongoing ImmuneRACE study (first 160 participants) and from 1,254 subjects provided by 6 global collaborators. Sample metadata almost always included a de-identified subject ID, COVID-19 status, age in years and sex. Where HLA class I and class II types were available, the types were taken from metadata supplied by the sample provider, not from assay-based typing.

The full study reports these points: The amount of clinical and demographic metadata varied by source and participant and was provided uncurated.

The V and J genes are TRBV6-2 or TRBV6-3 and TRBJ2-1; the central 7 bases match TRBD1. The clonotype was recovered from a man in his fifties or sixties with COVID-19, enrolled during active disease. Sequencing input: peripheral blood. The CDR3 is CASSDTGAPRDEQFF. The DNA is TGTGCCAGCAGTGATACAGGGGCCCCCAGGGATGAGCAGTTCTTC.